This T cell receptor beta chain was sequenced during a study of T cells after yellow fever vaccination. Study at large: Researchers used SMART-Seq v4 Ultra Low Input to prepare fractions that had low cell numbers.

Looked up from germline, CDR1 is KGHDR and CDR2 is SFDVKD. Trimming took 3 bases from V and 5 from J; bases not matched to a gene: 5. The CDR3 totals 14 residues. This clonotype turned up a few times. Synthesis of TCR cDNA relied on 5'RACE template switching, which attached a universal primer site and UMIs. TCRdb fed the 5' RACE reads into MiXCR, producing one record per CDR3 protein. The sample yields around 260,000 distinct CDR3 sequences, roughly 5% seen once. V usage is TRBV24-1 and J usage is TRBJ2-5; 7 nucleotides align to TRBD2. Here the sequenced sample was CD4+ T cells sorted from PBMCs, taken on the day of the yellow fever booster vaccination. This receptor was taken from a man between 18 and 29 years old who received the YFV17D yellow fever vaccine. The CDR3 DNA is TGTGCCACCAGTGATAATGGGGGGGGGGAGACCCAGTACTTC. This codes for CATSDNGGGETQYF.